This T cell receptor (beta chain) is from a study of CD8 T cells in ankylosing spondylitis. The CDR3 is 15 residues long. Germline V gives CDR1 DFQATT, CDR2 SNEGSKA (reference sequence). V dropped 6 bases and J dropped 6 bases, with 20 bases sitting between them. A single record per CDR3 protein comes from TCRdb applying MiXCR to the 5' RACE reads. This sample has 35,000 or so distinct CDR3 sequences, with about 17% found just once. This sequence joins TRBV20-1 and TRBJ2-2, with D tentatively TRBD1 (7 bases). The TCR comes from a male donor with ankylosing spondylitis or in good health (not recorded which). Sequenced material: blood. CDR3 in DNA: TGCAGTGCCCCAGGGGGTCAGGGCGGGGCCGGGGAGCTGTTTTTT. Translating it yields CSAPGGQGGAGELFF.